This T cell receptor (beta chain) was recovered during a study of blood T cell repertoires in COVID-19. Looking at the study overall: Specimens from acute and convalescent COVID-19 originated in the United States, Italy and Spain. Sample material is recorded as cDNA or gDNA derived from T cells, B-cell-depleted T cells, or PBMCs.

The germline V gene encodes CDR1 DFQATT and CDR2 SNEGSKA (reference sequence). The germline V and J ends were trimmed by 3 bases and 7 bases, with 9 bases remaining between them. The CDR3 extends over 11 amino acids. Authors' methods: Amplifying reference gene primers gave estimates of nucleated cell counts. The protocol was immunoSEQ multiplex PCR, while the TCRdb copy is restricted to in-frame clones and leaves out a portion. V, J and clone size were drawn from that table, and D and trimming were deduced from the DNA. Among around 130,000 clones listed, 84% were seen once. The clonotype was recovered from a young man with COVID-19, enrolled during active disease. Sequences were obtained from peripheral blood. The chain couples TRBV20-1 to TRBJ2-5; a weak D match, TRBD2 (6 bases). CDR3: CSARAGGTQYF. DNA of the CDR3: TGCAGTGCTAGGGCCGGGGGGACCCAGTACTTC.